This T cell receptor beta chain derives from a study of CD8 T cell repertoires and HIV-1 epitope variants. On the study more broadly: T cells were stimulated with Twenty-five Gag and Nef peptides separately. Control wells had CMV/EBV/flu peptides, negative Ebola AY9, or no peptide.

The length of the CDR3 is 11 residues. TCR beta CDR3 was sequenced at survey depth on immunoSEQ. Here immunoSEQ multiplex PCR was the method, and the copy in TCRdb shows in-frame clones only, minus some. In the table there are more than 85,000 clones, around 75% of which are singletons. This clone was observed once. The sequenced sample consisted of uncultured baseline CD8+ T cells from peripheral blood mononuclear cells (PBMCs). The clonotype was recovered from a male donor with HIV. This chain uses TRBV21-1 with TRBJ1-5. TRBV21-1 corresponds to a pseudogene. This CDR3 is CASSRAVSQHF. In DNA, the CDR3 is TGTGCCAGCAGCCGGGCGGTTTCCCAGCATTTT.